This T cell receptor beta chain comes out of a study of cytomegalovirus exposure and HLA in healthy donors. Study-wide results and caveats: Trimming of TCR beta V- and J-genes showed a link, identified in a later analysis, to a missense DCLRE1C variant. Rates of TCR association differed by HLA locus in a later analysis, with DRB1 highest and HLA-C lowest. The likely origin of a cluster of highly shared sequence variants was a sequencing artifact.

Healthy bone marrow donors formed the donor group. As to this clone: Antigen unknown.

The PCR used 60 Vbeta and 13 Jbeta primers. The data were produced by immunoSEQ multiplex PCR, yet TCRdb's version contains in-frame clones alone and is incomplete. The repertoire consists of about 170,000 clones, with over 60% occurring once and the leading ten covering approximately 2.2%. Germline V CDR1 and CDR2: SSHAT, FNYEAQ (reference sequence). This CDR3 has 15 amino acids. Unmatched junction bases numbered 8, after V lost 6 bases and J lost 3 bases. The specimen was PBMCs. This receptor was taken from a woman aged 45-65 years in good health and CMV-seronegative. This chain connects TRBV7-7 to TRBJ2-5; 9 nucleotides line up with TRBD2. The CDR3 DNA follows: TGTGCCAGCAGTTTTAGCGGGGGTGAAAAAGAGACCCAGTACTTC. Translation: CASSFSGGEKETQYF.